This entry features one TCR beta chain sequence. Germline CDR1 and CDR2: LNHDA and SQIVND (reference sequence). This CDR3 spans 14 amino acids. The germline V and J ends were trimmed by 2 bases and 4 bases, with 11 bases remaining between them. This sample was included in a study of OX40 agonist ivuxolimab in advanced cancers. Assay: immunoSEQ multiplex PCR; the TCRdb copy retains only in-frame clones and omits some. The table lists more than 75,000 clones, around 80% of them singletons. The gene calls are TRBV19 and TRBJ1-2; D gene ambiguous. The origin of this receptor is an adult with an advanced solid tumor such as melanoma, head and neck, liver or kidney cancer. The sequencing here drew on CD4+ or CD8+ T cells sorted from blood, taken in a trial of the OX40 agonist ivuxolimab. The DNA for the CDR3 is TGTGCCAGTAGTATACCGGGTCACCGCTATGGCTACACCTTC. Amino acids: CASSIPGHRYGYTF.